One sample yielded the 16 T cell receptor beta chains listed below, sequenced in a study of shared clonotypes between healthy human individuals. Sequencing used immunoSEQ multiplex PCR; TCRdb keeps in-frame clones, though not all of them. The table shows about 1.1 million clones, with about 80% occurring only once. Sequenced input: memory CD4+ T cells from PBMCs. Subset here: CD45RA-negative fraction. These receptors came from a man younger than 35 in good health. Some clones in this sample may be carry-over from other donors' samples.

This clone is a singleton in its sample. The gene calls are TRBV5-4 and TRBJ2-7, with D perhaps given as TRBD1 or TRBD2 (6 bases each). Per the germline V gene, CDR1 is SGHNT and CDR2 is YYREEE (reference sequence). The V end lost 4 bases, the J end lost 6 bases, and 14 bases lay between the germline ends. The CDR3 loop spans 13 amino acids. The chain's CDR3 is CASSPPRGAEQYF. CDR3 bases: TGTGCCAGCAGCCCGCCGAGGGGGGCCGAGCAGTACTTC.

The rearrangement uses TRBV5-1 and TRBJ1-4; D unclear. Between the trimmed V and J ends, which lost 4 bases and 5 bases, there was a span of 12 bases. Germline loops: CDR1 SGHRS, CDR2 YFSETQ. CDR3 size: 14 residues. CDR3: CASSLDGFNEKLFF. CDR3 in DNA: TGCGCCAGCAGCCTGGACGGATTCAATGAAAAACTGTTTTTT. The full variable domain, completed using reference TRBV5-1 and TRBJ1-4, is KAGVTQTPRYLIKTRGQQVTLSCSPISGHRSVSWYQQTPGQGLQFLFEYFSETQRNKGNFPGRFSGRQFSNSRSEMNVSTLELGDSALYLCASSLDGFNEKLFFGSGTQLSVL.

This chain uses TRBV11-3 with TRBJ2-6, with 7 bases aligning to TRBD2. The germline CDR1 and CDR2 sequences are SGHNT and YENEEA. CDR3 length equals 14 residues. The V gene end was trimmed by 5 bases and the J gene end by 9 bases; junction bases not matched to a gene: 7. The chain's CDR3 is CASSLGREDNVLTF. The CDR3 DNA reads as TGTGCCAGCAGCCTTGGTCGGGAGGACAACGTCCTGACTTTC.

The rearrangement links TRBV28 to TRBJ1-3; a possible D gene is TRBD1 (5 bases). There are 15 residues in the CDR3. The germline V gene encodes CDR1 MDHEN and CDR2 SYDVKM. Trimming took 5 bases from V and 3 from J, leaving 14 bases between them. In DNA, the CDR3 is TGTGCCAGCAGTCTCCCGGGACTCCTTGGAAACACCATATATTTT. This encodes CASSLPGLLGNTIYF.

This clone was observed a few times. V gene TRBV30 combines with J gene TRBJ2-1; D is unclear. The V end was cut by 8 bases, the J end by 0 bases, with 5 bases between. CDR1 GTSNPN and CDR2 SVGIG come from the germline V gene (reference sequence). CDR3 size: 11 residues. Here the CDR3 DNA reads TGTGCCCTGAGCTCCTACAATGAGCAGTTCTTC. Its translation is CALSSYNEQFF. The variable domain in full, with the rest retrieved from reference TRBV30 and TRBJ2-1, is SQTIHQWPATLVQPVGSPLSLECTVEGTSNPNLYWYRQAAGRGLQLLFYSVGIGQISSEVPQNLSASRPQDRQFILSSKKLLLSDSGFYLCALSSYNEQFFGPGTRLTVL.

This clone has just one count. The J gene is TRBJ1-2, the V gene TRBV6-5; 8 bases match TRBD1. With V trimmed by 4 bases and J by 5 bases, 9 bases remained unmatched. Germline V CDR1 and CDR2: MNHEY, SVGAGI. The CDR3 is made up of 15 amino acids. CDR3 sequence: CASSFDQGATYGYTF. CDR3 nucleotide sequence: TGTGCCAGCAGTTTCGACCAGGGGGCGACATATGGCTACACCTTC.

This clone came up a few times. The chain recombines TRBV5-1 with TRBJ1-1; tentatively, D is TRBD1 (5 bases). V gave up 1 base and J gave up 1 base, with 14 bases separating them. Germline values: CDR1 SGHRS, CDR2 YFSETQ. The CDR3 covers 16 residues. CDR3 nucleotides: TGCGCCAGCAGCTTGCAGGGTACTAGTACGAACACTGAAGCTTTCTTT. As protein: CASSLQGTSTNTEAFF.

The chain employs TRBV6-5 and TRBJ1-1; tentatively, D is TRBD1 (5 bases). This CDR3 spans 13 amino acids. V was clipped by 8 bases and J by 10 bases, with 20 bases between them. Germline CDR1 MNHEY, CDR2 SVGAGI. The CDR3 here is CASWGGVQMRAFF. The DNA of the CDR3 is TGTGCCAGCTGGGGGGGGGTGCAGATGAGAGCTTTCTTT.

This clone occurred once. The chain couples TRBV29-1 to TRBJ2-5, with D possibly being TRBD1 (6 bases). Between the trimmed V and J ends, which lost 4 bases and 1 base, there was a span of 10 bases. This CDR3 spans 13 amino acids. The germline gives CDR1 SQVTM, CDR2 ANQGSEA. DNA of the CDR3: TGCAGCGTTGTTCGGGACACCCAAGAGACCCAGTACTTC. Amino acids: CSVVRDTQETQYF.

The V and J genes are TRBV6-6 and TRBJ2-5; 11 bases fit TRBD2. The CDR3 sequence is 13 residues long. Losses at the gene ends were 10 bases for V and 5 bases for J; bases not matched to a gene: 6. Germline CDR1 MNHNY, CDR2 SVGAGI (reference sequence). In DNA, the CDR3 is TGTGCCACCAGACTAGCGGGACCTGAGACCCAGTACTTC. It translates to CATRLAGPETQYF.

This clone was found many times. The DNA for the CDR3 is TGTGCCAGCAGCCTCGGGGGTCTAGCGGGAGGGGTTGCAGATACGCAGTATTTT. This gives the protein CASSLGGLAGGVADTQYF. This rearrangement joins TRBV9 to TRBJ2-3; 12 bases are a match to TRBD2. In germline, CDR1 is SGDLS, CDR2 YYNGEE. There are 18 residues in the CDR3. J was trimmed by 4 bases and V by 4 bases; bases with no gene match: 13.

This chain joins TRBV2 and TRBJ2-3; 7 nucleotides agree with TRBD2. Losses at the gene ends were 7 bases for V and 6 bases for J; bases not matched to a gene: 10. This CDR3 region has 14 residues. Germline V gene data show CDR1 as SNHLY and CDR2 as FYNNEI. The CDR3 DNA follows: TGTGCCAGCACCTTTGCGGGAGAGTGGGATACGCAGTATTTT. Its translation: CASTFAGEWDTQYF.

The V gene is TRBV14, the J gene TRBJ2-1; D gene uncertain. The germline V gene has CDR1 SGHDN and CDR2 FVKESK. Trimming took off 5 bases at V and 9 bases at J, with 8 bases between the two ends. This CDR3 spans 11 amino acids. CDR3: CASSKVGEQFF. The CDR3 coding sequence is TGTGCCAGCAGCAAAGTTGGTGAGCAGTTCTTC.

This rearrangement joins TRBV5-4 to TRBJ2-7, with 7 nucleotides matching TRBD1. Trimming cost V 5 bases and J 3 bases; bases outside gene matches: 11. Germline lookup yields CDR1 SGHNT and CDR2 YYREEE (reference sequence). The CDR3 consists of 15 residues. The CDR3, as DNA: TGTGCCAGCAGACCCGGGACAGCAAGACACTACGAGCAGTACTTC. Amino acid sequence: CASRPGTARHYEQYF.

The V and J genes are TRBV9 and TRBJ2-1; D might be TRBD1 or TRBD2, each matching 5 bases. The germline gives CDR1 SGDLS, CDR2 YYNGEE. V lost 0 bases and J lost 9, with 28 bases in between. The CDR3 is 19 residues long. The CDR3 region is CASSVGGFSADSRGIEQFF. DNA for the CDR3: TGTGCCAGCAGCGTAGGGGGCTTTTCGGCGGACTCTCGGGGTATTGAGCAGTTCTTC.

This chain joins TRBV5-1 and TRBJ1-1; maybe TRBD1 (5 bases). The CDR3 loop spans 15 amino acids. V dropped 6 bases and J dropped 1 base, with 16 bases sitting between them. Germline CDR1 SGHRS, CDR2 YFSETQ. The CDR3 sequence: CASTGYLGANTEAFF. Written as DNA, the CDR3 is TGCGCCAGCACAGGGTACTTGGGAGCGAACACTGAAGCTTTCTTT.